This T cell receptor beta chain was documented in a study of cytomegalovirus exposure and HLA in healthy donors. The CDR3 is 14 residues long. V gave up 5 bases and J gave up 8 bases; unmatched junction bases: 9. The germline CDR1 and CDR2 sequences are SGHTA and FQGTGA. Researchers ran the PCR with 60 Vbeta and 13 Jbeta primers. Only in-frame clones appear in the TCRdb table, and some are missing; sequencing was by immunoSEQ multiplex PCR. Of roughly 100,000 clones listed, approximately 77% are singletons. Sample: PBMCs. The receptor's source is a male donor in good health and CMV-seropositive. V usage is TRBV7-3 and J usage is TRBJ1-3; 7 bases fit TRBD1. The CDR3 sequence is CASSPGTAGDTIYF. The CDR3 nucleotides read TGTGCCAGCAGCCCCGGGACAGCTGGGGACACCATATATTTT.